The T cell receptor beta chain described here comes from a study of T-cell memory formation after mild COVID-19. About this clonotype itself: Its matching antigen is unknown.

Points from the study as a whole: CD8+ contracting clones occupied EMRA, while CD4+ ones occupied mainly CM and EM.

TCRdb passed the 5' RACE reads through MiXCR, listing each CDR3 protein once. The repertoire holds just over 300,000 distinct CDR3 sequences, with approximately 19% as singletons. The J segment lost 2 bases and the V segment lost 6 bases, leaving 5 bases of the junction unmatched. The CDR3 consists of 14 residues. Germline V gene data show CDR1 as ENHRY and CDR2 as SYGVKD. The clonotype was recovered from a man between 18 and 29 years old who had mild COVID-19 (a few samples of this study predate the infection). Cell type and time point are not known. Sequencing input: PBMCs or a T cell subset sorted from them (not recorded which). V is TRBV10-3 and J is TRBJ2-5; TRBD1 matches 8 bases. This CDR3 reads CAISPRGLQETQYF. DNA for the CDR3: TGTGCCATCAGCCCCAGGGGGCTACAAGAGACCCAGTACTTC.